This T cell receptor beta chain comes out of a study of circulating and synovial CD4+ cells in juvenile arthritis. TCRdb's table, derived via immunoSEQ multiplex PCR, lists solely in-frame clones and lacks some. The table lists around 30,000 clones, about 95% of them singletons. CDR1 is SGHRS and CDR2 is YFSETQ in the germline V gene. This CDR3 has 13 residues. Trimming removed 7 bases from V and 4 bases from J, with 12 bases in between. The V gene is TRBV5-1, the J gene TRBJ1-5; D unresolved. The sample consisted of CD4+ T cells from blood. This clonotype was obtained from a human donor with juvenile idiopathic arthritis. The CDR3 DNA sequence: TGCGCCAGCTTGGGAGATTCGAATCAGCCCCAGCATTTT. Translating gives CASLGDSNQPQHF.